In its sample, the clone carrying this T cell receptor (beta chain) is medium-sized. TCRdb reanalyzed the PCR reads with MiXCR. The sample carries approximately 35,000 clones, roughly 22% recorded once. The sample originates from a study of metastatic and nonmetastatic thyroid tumors. Trimming at V came to 2 bases and at J to 6 bases, leaving 13 bases not matched to a gene. CDR1 and CDR2 from the germline V gene are SGHTA and FQGNSA. This CDR3 comprises 17 residues. Patients underwent thyroid surgery, and none had received any treatment before it. This sequence joins TRBV7-2 and TRBJ2-7; TRBD2 matches 10 bases. Sequenced input: tumor tissue. The receptor comes from a male donor with papillary thyroid cancer or a benign thyroid nodule (not recorded which). Some clones in this sample may be carry-over from other donors' samples. CDR3 loop: CASSLFVLAGSMGEQYF. The CDR3 DNA is TGTGCCAGCAGCTTATTCGTACTAGCGGGATCTATGGGCGAGCAGTACTTC.